This T cell receptor (beta chain) is from a study of T cells after yellow fever vaccination (dated by TCRdb to the late 2010s). Background on the whole study: The SMART-Seq v4 Ultra Low Input RNA kit was used to prepare libraries from fractions with low cell numbers. To track T-cell clones before and after primary and booster YFV17D yellow fever vaccination, bulk TCR alpha and beta repertoires were sequenced longitudinally. The cohort comprised two healthy male donors, one aged 18 to 30 and one aged 30 to 40 years. Blood was drawn at multiple timepoints before and after primary and secondary immunization, with bulk PBMC replicates and cell subsets isolated. What the authors observed across the whole study: Computational filtering was needed because FACS-sorted repertoires could contain abundant contaminating clonotypes from the bulk population. After the booster, most of the clones that had expanded following primary vaccination were detected again (about 95% of CD4 and roughly 88% of CD8), which suggests that memory was broadly maintained. Because only a couple of donors were included in the study, the extent to which the findings can be generalized is limited. A small share of clonotypes was detected in both CD4 and CD8 compartments, with the overlap likely arising from convergent recombination. Compared with the primary T-cell response, the secondary T-cell response was faster but weaker, reaching its peak on day 5 rather than on day 15.

Regarding this clonotype: Its antigen target is currently unknown. No base-level quality is on record; no much larger clone is a single base apart.

According to the study, the label for this sample's treatment or condition signals: live attenuated yellow fever vaccine strain. At each blood-draw timepoint, two biological replicates of bulk PBMCs were obtained. PBMCs were isolated from peripheral blood using a standard Ficoll-Paque protocol. TriZol was used to extract RNA from bulk PBMCs, from CD4 and CD8 fractions, and from dextramer-positive and dextramer-negative fractions. For sequencing, an Illumina NovaSeq 6000 was employed. TCR cDNA was made using 5'RACE template switching, a step that added a universal primer site and unique molecular identifiers. Priming of cDNA synthesis was performed from both the TCR alpha and TCR beta constant segments. Library amplification involved two PCR steps, and the second step added sample barcodes and sequencing adapters. Sequencing of the libraries was done on either Illumina HiSeq 2500 (2x100 bp) or NovaSeq (2x150 bp). Turning to the authors' computational methods: MIGEC was used to demultiplex reads and collapse the reads into UMI consensus sequences, and MiXCR was used for V(D)J alignment. Vaccine-responding clonotypes were identified with edgeR using replicate PBMC samples, with FDR below 0.01 and a log2 fold change above 5 up to day 15 being required. Each bulk clonotype received a CD4 or CD8 identity based on whether the sequenced CD4 or CD8 repertoire contained that clonotype at higher abundance. TCRdb handled the public reads itself, with Q25 trimming in fastp and clone calling in MiXCR, and kept productive beta chains. Every entry covers one CDR3 protein and lists the most common genes and DNA from its rows. The V and J calls and clone size are TCRdb's, not the authors'. The table for this sample lists 300,000 or so distinct CDR3 sequences; 3.5% to 4.5% of them were counted only once. Of the sample, 20% to 30% falls within the top ten clones.

Taken from the germline V gene, the CDR1 and CDR2 loops are SGHRS and YFSETQ. Trimmed from V: 4 bases; trimmed from J: 10 bases; junction bases lacking a gene match: 6. Its CDR3 holds 14 amino acids, cysteine through phenylalanine. Left in the record is the CDR3 DNA by itself, 42 bases read in frame from the first base. Recombination linked TRBV5-1 to TRBJ1-6; 9 junctional bases match TRBD1. This specimen consisted of PBMCs, obtained 5 days after the yellow fever booster vaccination. The receptor was derived from a man between 18 and 35 years old who received the YFV17D yellow fever vaccine. CDR3 protein: CASSLDRGGSPLHF. The DNA reads TGCGCCAGCAGCCTGGACAGGGGTGGGTCACCCCTCCACTTT. Joined to the reference TRBV5-1 and TRBJ1-6 proteins, this CDR3 gives the full variable domain: KAGVTQTPRYLIKTRGQQVTLSCSPISGHRSVSWYQQTPGQGLQFLFEYFSETQRNKGNFPGRFSGRQFSNSRSEMNVSTLELGDSALYLCASSLDRGGSPLHFGNGTRLTVT.